This section outlines one T cell receptor (beta chain) sequence together with its context. Its specificity is not known. To make TCR beta libraries, researchers used iRepertoire HTBI primers and Arm-PCR of CDR3 regions. TCRdb re-called the multiplex PCR reads with MiXCR, one entry per CDR3 protein. Of approximately 490,000 distinct CDR3 sequences listed, under 20% are singletons. The germline V and J ends were trimmed by 3 bases and 2 bases, with 11 bases remaining between them. The CDR3 consists of 15 residues. Germline loops: CDR1 LNHDA, CDR2 SQIVND (reference sequence). Time point of the sample: newly diagnosed GD, antithyroid drugs for less than 3 months. The TCR library was made from RNA that had been extracted from PBMCs in TRIzol. The data stem from a study of regulatory T cells in long-lasting Graves disease. Study-level points and caveats: Those with persistent Graves' had less TCR diversity than newly diagnosed patients.

These data were also reused for a study on T cells in Graves' hyperthyroidism and ophthalmopathy. That report notes: Patients with ophthalmopathy were separated from those with stable hyperthyroidism by a 13 V-J model. Median prediction lead before ophthalmopathy onset was six to eight months with the model.

The rearrangement joins TRBV19 to TRBJ1-5; D might be TRBD1 (5 bases). The input for sequencing was peripheral blood mononuclear cells (PBMCs), taken at new diagnosis, from a patient treated with antithyroid drugs. This receptor was identified in a man aged 35 to 55 with Graves disease. Here the CDR3 DNA reads TGTGCCAGTAGTATCCCAGGGCCAGGCAATCAGCCCCAGCATTTT. This codes for CASSIPGPGNQPQHF.